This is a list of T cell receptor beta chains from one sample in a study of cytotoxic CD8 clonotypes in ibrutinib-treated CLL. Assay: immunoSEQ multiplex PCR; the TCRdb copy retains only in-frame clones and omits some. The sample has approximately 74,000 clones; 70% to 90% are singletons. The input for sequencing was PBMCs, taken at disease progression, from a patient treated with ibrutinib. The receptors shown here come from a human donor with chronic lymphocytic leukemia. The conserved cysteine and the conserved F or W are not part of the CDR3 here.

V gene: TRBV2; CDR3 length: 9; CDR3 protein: ASKQRLEAF
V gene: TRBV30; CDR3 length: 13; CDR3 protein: AWSVKGEVYNEQF
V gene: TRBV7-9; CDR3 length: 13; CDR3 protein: ASSLAFGGADEQY
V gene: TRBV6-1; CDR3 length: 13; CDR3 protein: ASSETPGGNQPQH
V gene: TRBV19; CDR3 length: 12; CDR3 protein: ASSLAGRSYEQY
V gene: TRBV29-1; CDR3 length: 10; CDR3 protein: SGGQGNYGYT
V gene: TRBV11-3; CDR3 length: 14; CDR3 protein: ASSPLWGSNTGELF
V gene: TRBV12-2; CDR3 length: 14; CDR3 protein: ASRFRLRGLTGELF
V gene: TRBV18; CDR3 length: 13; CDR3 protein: ASSPPPGGIYGYT
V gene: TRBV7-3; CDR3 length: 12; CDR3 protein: ASSLTADQETQY
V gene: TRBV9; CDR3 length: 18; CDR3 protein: ASSVATGLAGLSSYNEQF
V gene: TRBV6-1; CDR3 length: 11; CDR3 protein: ASSGWEPDEQY
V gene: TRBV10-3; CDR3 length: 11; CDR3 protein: AIRRDRGYEQY
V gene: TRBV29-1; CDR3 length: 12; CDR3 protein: SVEASGSYNEQF
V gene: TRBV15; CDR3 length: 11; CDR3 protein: ATRRTANEKLF
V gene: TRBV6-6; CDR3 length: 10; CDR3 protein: ASGWGNTEAF
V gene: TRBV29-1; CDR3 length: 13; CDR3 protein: SVARRLAGGNEQF
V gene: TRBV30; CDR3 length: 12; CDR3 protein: AWSVDNENEKLF
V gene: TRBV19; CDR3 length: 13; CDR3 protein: ASTLVWGNYNEQF
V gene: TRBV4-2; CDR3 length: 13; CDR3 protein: ASSRWTTRGTEAF
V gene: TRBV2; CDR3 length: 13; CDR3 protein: ASSGFRRLNYGYT
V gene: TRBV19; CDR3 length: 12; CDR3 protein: ASSMITTAYEQY
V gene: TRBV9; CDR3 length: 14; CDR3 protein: ASSSRGAANTGELF
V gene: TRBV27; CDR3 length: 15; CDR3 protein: ASRLAGGPGGANVLT
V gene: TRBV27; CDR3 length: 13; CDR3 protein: ASSLRDKGYWPQH
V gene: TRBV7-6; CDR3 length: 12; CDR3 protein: ASSLGPGGSITT
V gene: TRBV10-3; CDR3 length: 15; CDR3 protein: AIKERGPLSGANVLT
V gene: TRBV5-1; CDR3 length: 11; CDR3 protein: ASSLGYQETQY
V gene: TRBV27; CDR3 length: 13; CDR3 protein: ASSTPGQGYEKLF
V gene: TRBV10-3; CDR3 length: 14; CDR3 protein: AISLIPGQGSVEQY
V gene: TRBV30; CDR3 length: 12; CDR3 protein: AWRRQPNTGELF
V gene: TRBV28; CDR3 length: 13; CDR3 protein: ASSILQGLGEKLF
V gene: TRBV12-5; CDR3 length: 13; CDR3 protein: ASGFVHRVAGELF
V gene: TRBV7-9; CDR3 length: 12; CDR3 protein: ASSLGGQGGKLF
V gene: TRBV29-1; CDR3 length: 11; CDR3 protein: SVGGHSNQPQH
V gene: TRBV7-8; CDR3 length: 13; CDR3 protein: ASSLSPREISEQF